The rows below give T cell receptor beta chains drawn from one sample of a study of control samples from healthy donors and cancer patients. Repertoires were generated with immunoSEQ multiplex PCR, while TCRdb's copy carries only in-frame clones and drops some. Of 130,000 or so clones listed, around nine tenths are singletons. The specimen was PBMCs. These TCRs come from a man between 50 and 59 years old with head and neck cancer. Each CDR3 is given without its conserved first and last residue.

V: TRBV7-2; J: TRBJ1-6; CDR3: ASSLEMAAYNSPLH
V: TRBV19; J: TRBJ2-1; CDR3: ASSQLTGGYNEQF
V: TRBV5-6; J: TRBJ1-4; CDR3: ASSLNFPAEDHEKLF
V: TRBV5-6; J: TRBJ1-5; CDR3: ASSSTGLYNQPQH
V: TRBV11-3; J: TRBJ2-3; CDR3: ASSLVSGSGTDTQY
V: TRBV3-1/TRBV3-2; J: TRBJ2-5; CDR3: ASSQGVLNGGETQY
V: TRBV6-5; J: TRBJ1-4; CDR3: ASSLANEKLF
V: TRBV5-1; J: TRBJ1-1; CDR3: ASSLDRRTEAF
V: TRBV28; J: TRBJ1-4; CDR3: ASSLSDRIPKSTNEKLF
V: TRBV14; J: TRBJ1-2; CDR3: ASSQARDSFNYGYT
V: TRBV27; J: TRBJ2-4; CDR3: ASSPSLAGENIQY
V: TRBV18; J: TRBJ2-3; CDR3: ASSPMGPGDTDTQY
V: TRBV11-2; J: TRBJ1-6; CDR3: ASSFLGVGYGNSPLH
V: TRBV6-5; J: TRBJ1-3; CDR3: ASSRMAGNTIY
V: TRBV6-5; J: TRBJ1-1; CDR3: ASSYARRTEAF
V: TRBV18; J: TRBJ1-6; CDR3: ASSPTGDSYNSPLH
V: TRBV18; J: TRBJ2-1; CDR3: ASSPLAGNNEQF
V: TRBV30; J: TRBJ1-1; CDR3: AWSSDSNRAF
V: TRBV11-2; J: TRBJ2-1; CDR3: ASSLDGTSGNEQF
V: TRBV21-1; J: TRBJ2-7; CDR3: ASTLGDRTYEQY
V: TRBV28; J: TRBJ2-2; CDR3: ASSFNTGGVGELF
V: TRBV19; J: TRBJ2-7; CDR3: ASRAGQGAIYEQY
V: TRBV4-1; J: TRBJ1-5; CDR3: ASSTGQVNQPQH
V: TRBV28; J: TRBJ2-1; CDR3: ASSFRQSSYNEQF
V: TRBV5-1; J: TRBJ1-2; CDR3: ASSLILDYNYGYT
V: TRBV5-1; J: TRBJ1-3; CDR3: ASRTAISGNTIY
V: TRBV28; J: TRBJ1-4; CDR3: ASNDPLWREKLF
V: TRBV15; J: TRBJ2-1; CDR3: ATSRRRDRVYNEQF
V: TRBV29-1; J: TRBJ1-2; CDR3: SVEFGTEHGYT
V: TRBV5-4; J: TRBJ1-1; CDR3: ASRSSLNTEAF
V: TRBV10-3; J: TRBJ1-4; CDR3: AISESQEIYEKLF
V: TRBV12-3/TRBV12-4; J: TRBJ1-5; CDR3: ASRLRQNQPQH
V: TRBV18; J: TRBJ2-4; CDR3: ASSPQGLDIQY
V: TRBV7-8; J: TRBJ2-1; CDR3: ASIHSGRNEQF
V: TRBV6-2/TRBV6-3; J: TRBJ2-2; CDR3: ASSYLPVAGATNTGELF
V: TRBV24-1; J: TRBJ1-3; CDR3: ATSPSGGNTIY
V: TRBV25-1; J: TRBJ2-5; CDR3: ASGYQETQY
V: TRBV11-3; J: TRBJ2-2; CDR3: ASSRDDTGELF
V: TRBV30; J: TRBJ2-7; CDR3: AWRAGTGGYEQY
V: TRBV9; J: TRBJ2-3; CDR3: ASSGTSGEFTDTQY
V: TRBV27; J: TRBJ2-3; CDR3: ASSQDRGTDTQY
V: TRBV6-5; J: TRBJ1-1; CDR3: ASSSGQVTEAF
V: TRBV24-1; J: TRBJ2-2; CDR3: ATSDGRGWEVVTGELF
V: TRBV19; J: TRBJ1-1; CDR3: ASSIGQANTEAF
V: TRBV4-1; J: TRBJ2-3; CDR3: ASSQTLGQVTDTQY
V: TRBV7-9; J: TRBJ2-3; CDR3: ASSSLDSSTDTQY
V: TRBV9; J: TRBJ2-2; CDR3: ASSVPGTTNTGELF
V: TRBV6-2/TRBV6-3; J: TRBJ2-7; CDR3: ASSYSAGISYEQY
V: TRBV3-1/TRBV3-2; J: TRBJ2-5; CDR3: ASSQWEGETQY
V: TRBV6-2/TRBV6-3; J: TRBJ1-2; CDR3: ASSNGQGHYGYT